The 19 T cell receptor beta chains below were found in one sample sequenced in a study of cytomegalovirus exposure and HLA in healthy donors. The PCR was carried out with 60 Vbeta primers and 13 Jbeta primers. Sequenced by immunoSEQ multiplex PCR; TCRdb stores in-frame clones only, minus some. This table holds some 120,000 clones, roughly 71% found once. Sequenced material: PBMCs. These receptors all stem from a woman aged 45-59 years in good health and CMV-seropositive.

V is TRBV4-2 and J is TRBJ1-1; possibly TRBD1 for D (5 bases). The CDR3 runs 13 residues. Germline CDR1 is LGHNA and CDR2 is YNFKEQ. Deletions cut 4 bases from V and 6 bases from J, with 12 bases between. CDR3 bases: TGTGCCAGCAGCCGGGGGGAAACCCCTGAAGCTTTCTTT. Translation gives CASSRGETPEAFF.

This chain connects TRBV7-2 to TRBJ2-3; 8 positions match TRBD2. The V and J ends lost 4 bases and 1 base, in that order; junction bases with no gene match: 4. Germline-derived CDR1 and CDR2 are SGHTA and FQGNSA. The CDR3 has 15 residues. The CDR3 DNA follows: TGTGCCAGCAGCTCGGCGCGGGGGGGCACAGATACGCAGTATTTT. The encoded protein is CASSSARGGTDTQYF.

V is TRBV6-6 and J is TRBJ2-7, with D possibly TRBD1 on 8 matching bases. This CDR3 contains 13 residues. V gave up 6 bases and J gave up 9 bases, with 18 bases separating them. CDR1 MNHNY and CDR2 SVGAGI come from the germline V gene (reference sequence). In DNA, the CDR3 is TGTGCCAGCAGGGATAGACAGGGGAGGGGGCAGTACTTC. It yields the protein CASRDRQGRGQYF.

The chain carries TRBV11-3 and TRBJ1-6; D gene ambiguous. Deletions cut 6 bases from V and 0 bases from J, with 9 bases between. Germline lookup yields CDR1 SGHNT and CDR2 YENEEA. The CDR3 contains 15 residues. CDR3 residues: CASRPSRSYNSPLHF. CDR3 in DNA: TGTGCCAGCAGACCGAGCCGCTCCTATAATTCACCCCTCCACTTT.

V is TRBV9 and J is TRBJ2-5; 7 bases are shared with TRBD1. CDR3 size: 16 residues. V was clipped by 3 bases and J by 2 bases; unmatched bases: 10. Germline CDR1 and CDR2: SGDLS and YYNGEE. CDR3 sequence: CASSARQGPPQETQYF. CDR3 nucleotide sequence: TGTGCCAGCAGCGCCCGACAGGGACCCCCTCAAGAGACCCAGTACTTC.

CDR3 in DNA: TGTGCCAGCAGCCGGGGACTGTCCTACGAGCAGTACTTC. Encoded protein: CASSRGLSYEQYF. The V call is TRBV11-2, the J call TRBJ2-7, with D perhaps TRBD2 (6 bases). The germline CDR1 and CDR2 sequences are SGHAT and FQNNGV. Trimming left V 5 bases short and J 1 base short, with 9 bases between. The CDR3 is 13 residues long.

The V call is TRBV30, the J call TRBJ1-1; D call uncertain. V shed 4 bases and J shed 1 base, with 10 bases lying between them. The CDR3 spans 13 residues. Germline loops: CDR1 GTSNPN, CDR2 SVGIG (reference sequence). The CDR3 is CAWTPEANTEAFF. The CDR3 bases are TGTGCCTGGACCCCTGAGGCGAACACTGAAGCTTTCTTT.

This CDR3 reads CASSLEWTGANVLTF. CDR3 DNA: TGTGCCAGCAGTTTGGAGTGGACTGGGGCCAACGTCCTGACTTTC. V is TRBV27 and J is TRBJ2-6, with unresolved D. V was cut by 3 bases and J by 2 bases, with 8 bases left in between. Germline V gene data show CDR1 as MNHEY and CDR2 as SMNVEV (reference sequence). The CDR3 is 15 residues long.

The gene calls are TRBV9 and TRBJ1-4, with D tentatively TRBD1 (6 bases). CDR1 and CDR2 (germline): SGDLS, YYNGEE. Trimming left V 3 bases short and J 5 bases short, with 11 bases between. This CDR3 region has 14 residues. The CDR3 loop reads CASSAQGGNEKLFF. For the CDR3, the DNA is TGTGCCAGCAGCGCACAGGGTGGGAATGAAAAACTGTTTTTT. Full variable domain (missing parts from reference TRBV9 and TRBJ1-4): DSGVTQTPKHLITATGQRVTLRCSPRSGDLSVYWYQQSLDQGLQFLIQYYNGEERAKGNILERFSAQQFPDLHSELNLSSLELGDSALYFCASSAQGGNEKLFFGSGTQLSVL.

The chain has TRBV6-1 and TRBJ2-7; possible D gene TRBD1, 5 bases. Germline lookup yields CDR1 MNHNS and CDR2 SASEGT. The CDR3 has 15 residues. V was pared by 6 bases and J by 1 base, with 16 bases between. The CDR3 bases are TGTGCCAGCAGGGGGCTCGGCCCGATGTCCTACGAGCAGTACTTC. It encodes CASRGLGPMSYEQYF.

The sample holds a few counts of this clone. The rearrangement joins TRBV25-1 to TRBJ2-3, with 9 nucleotides matching TRBD1. The CDR3 totals 15 residues. Germline CDR1 is MGHDK and CDR2 is SYGVNS. Trimming at V came to 5 bases and at J to 0 bases, leaving 3 bases not matched to a gene. The CDR3 loop reads CASSTGGGSTDTQYF. CDR3 bases: TGTGCCAGCAGTACAGGGGGCGGGAGCACAGATACGCAGTATTTT.

V and J are TRBV6-5 and TRBJ2-2; tentative D call: TRBD1 (5 bases). V was trimmed by 2 bases and J by 2 bases, leaving 9 bases between them. CDR1 MNHEY and CDR2 SVGAGI come from the germline V gene. This CDR3 contains 15 residues. CDR3 DNA: TGTGCCAGCAGTTACCAGGGTGGAAACACCGGGGAGCTGTTTTTT. Its translation: CASSYQGGNTGELFF.

V and J are TRBV11-2 and TRBJ2-2; 8 nucleotides line up with TRBD2. The V and J ends lost 8 bases and 1 base, in that order; junction bases with no gene match: 6. The CDR3 runs 15 residues. CDR1 SGHAT and CDR2 FQNNGV come from the germline V gene. The CDR3 DNA is TGTGCCAGCGGCGTTAGCGGGATGAACACCGGGGAGCTGTTTTTT. This encodes CASGVSGMNTGELFF.

This sequence joins TRBV6-5 and TRBJ1-2; D is unclear. CDR1 and CDR2 from the germline V gene are MNHEY and SVGAGI. V gave up 5 bases and J gave up 1 base, with 14 bases separating them. This CDR3 region has 15 residues. The CDR3 spells CASSPRLGHNYGYTF. CDR3 DNA: TGTGCCAGCAGTCCCCGTTTGGGCCATAACTATGGCTACACCTTC.

The chain couples TRBV4-3 to TRBJ2-7, with D perhaps matching TRBD1 (7 bases). Germline V CDR1 and CDR2: LGHNA, YSLEER. Trimming pared 1 base from V and 6 bases from J, leaving 10 bases between. This CDR3 has 13 amino acids. The CDR3 bases are TGCGCCAGCAGCCAAGGCGGGACAGCCGAGCAGTACTTC. It codes for CASSQGGTAEQYF.

The rearrangement uses TRBV12-5 and TRBJ2-7; TRBD1 aligns across 8 bases. Germline loops: CDR1 LGHNT, CDR2 FRNRAP. With V trimmed by 0 bases and J by 4 bases, 8 bases remained unmatched. The CDR3 loop spans 16 amino acids. Written as DNA, the CDR3 is TGTGCTAGTGGTTTGGTACTGGGACAGGACGCTTACGAGCAGTACTTC. It is translated as CASGLVLGQDAYEQYF.

The gene calls are TRBV5-1 and TRBJ1-3, with D possibly matching TRBD1 (6 bases). Trimming removed 3 bases from V and 0 bases from J, with 13 bases in between. The CDR3 extends over 16 amino acids. CDR1 is SGHRS and CDR2 is YFSETQ in the germline V gene. The CDR3 protein is CASSSLGHDSGNTIYF. The CDR3 nucleotides read TGCGCCAGCAGCTCGCTGGGACACGACTCTGGAAACACCATATATTTT. The full variable domain, completed using reference TRBV5-1 and TRBJ1-3, is KAGVTQTPRYLIKTRGQQVTLSCSPISGHRSVSWYQQTPGQGLQFLFEYFSETQRNKGNFPGRFSGRQFSNSRSEMNVSTLELGDSALYLCASSSLGHDSGNTIYFGEGSWLTVV.

The chain's CDR3 is CASSMASYNEQFF. In DNA form, the CDR3 reads TGTGCCAGTAGTATGGCCTCCTACAATGAGCAGTTCTTC. The chain joins TRBV19 to TRBJ2-1; D ambiguous. This CDR3 is built from 13 residues. V dropped 3 bases and J dropped 0 bases, with 3 bases sitting between them. The germline V gene has CDR1 LNHDA and CDR2 SQIVND (reference sequence). The full variable domain, completed using reference TRBV19 and TRBJ2-1, is DGGITQSPKYLFRKEGQNVTLSCEQNLNHDAMYWYRQDPGQGLRLIYYSQIVNDFQKGDIAEGYSVSREKKESFPLTVTSAQKNPTAFYLCASSMASYNEQFFGPGTRLTVL.

The gene calls are TRBV27 and TRBJ2-7; no definite D call. The CDR3 covers 13 residues. Germline V gene lookup returns CDR1 MNHEY and CDR2 SMNVEV (reference sequence). Trimming left V 2 bases short and J 5 bases short, with 10 bases between. The CDR3 DNA is TGTGCCAGCAGTTTAATTCTAGGCAACGAGCAGTACTTC. It is translated as CASSLILGNEQYF.